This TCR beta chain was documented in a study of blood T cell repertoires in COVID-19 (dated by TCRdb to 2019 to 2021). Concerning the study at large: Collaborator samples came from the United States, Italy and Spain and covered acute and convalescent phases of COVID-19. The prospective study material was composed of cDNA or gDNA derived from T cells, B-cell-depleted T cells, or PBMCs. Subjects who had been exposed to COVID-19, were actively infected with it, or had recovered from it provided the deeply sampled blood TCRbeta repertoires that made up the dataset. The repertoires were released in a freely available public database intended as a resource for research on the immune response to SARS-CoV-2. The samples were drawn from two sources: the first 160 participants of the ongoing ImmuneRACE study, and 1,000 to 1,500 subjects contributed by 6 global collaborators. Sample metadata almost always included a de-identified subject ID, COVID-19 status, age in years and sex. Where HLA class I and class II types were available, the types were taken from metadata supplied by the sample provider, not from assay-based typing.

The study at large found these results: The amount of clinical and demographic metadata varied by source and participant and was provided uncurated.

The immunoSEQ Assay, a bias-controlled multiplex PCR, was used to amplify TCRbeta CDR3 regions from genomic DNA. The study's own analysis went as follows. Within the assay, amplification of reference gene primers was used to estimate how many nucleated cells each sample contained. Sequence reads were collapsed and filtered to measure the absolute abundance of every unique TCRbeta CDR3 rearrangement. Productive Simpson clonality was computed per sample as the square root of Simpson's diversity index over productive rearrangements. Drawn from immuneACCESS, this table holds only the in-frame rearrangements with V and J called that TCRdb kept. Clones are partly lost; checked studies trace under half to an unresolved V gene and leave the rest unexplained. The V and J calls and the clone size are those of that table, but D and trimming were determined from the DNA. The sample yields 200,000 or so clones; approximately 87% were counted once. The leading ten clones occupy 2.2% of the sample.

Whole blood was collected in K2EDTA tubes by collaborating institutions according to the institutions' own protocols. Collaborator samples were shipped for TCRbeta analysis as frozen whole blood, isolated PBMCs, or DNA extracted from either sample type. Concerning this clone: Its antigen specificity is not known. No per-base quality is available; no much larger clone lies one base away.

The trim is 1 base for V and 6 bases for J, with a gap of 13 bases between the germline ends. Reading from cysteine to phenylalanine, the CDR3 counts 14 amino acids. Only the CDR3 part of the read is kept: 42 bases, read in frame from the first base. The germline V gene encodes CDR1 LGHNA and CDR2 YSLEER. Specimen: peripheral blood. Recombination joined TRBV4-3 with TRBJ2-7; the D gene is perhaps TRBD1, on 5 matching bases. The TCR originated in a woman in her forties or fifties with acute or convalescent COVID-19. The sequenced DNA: TGCGCCAGCAGCCAAGGCCAGGGTCGGGCCGAGCAGTACTTC. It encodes CASSQGQGRAEQYF.